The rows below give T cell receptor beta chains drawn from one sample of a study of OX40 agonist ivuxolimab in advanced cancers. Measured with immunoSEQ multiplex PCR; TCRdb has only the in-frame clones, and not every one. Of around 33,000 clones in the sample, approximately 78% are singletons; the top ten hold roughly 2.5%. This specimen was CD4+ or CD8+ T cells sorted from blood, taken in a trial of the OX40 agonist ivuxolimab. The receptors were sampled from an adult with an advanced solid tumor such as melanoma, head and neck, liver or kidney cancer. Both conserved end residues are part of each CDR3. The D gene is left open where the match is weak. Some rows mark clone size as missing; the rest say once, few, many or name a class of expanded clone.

CDR3 protein: CASSQGRFTEAFF
CDR3 DNA: TGTGCCAGCAGCCAAGGGCGCTTCACTGAAGCTTTCTTT
D gene: -
clone size: -
V gene: TRBV14
J gene: TRBJ1-1

CDR3 protein: CASSLVGTAETQYF
CDR3 DNA: TGTGCCAGCAGCTTAGTTGGGACTGCCGAGACCCAGTACTTC
D gene: -
clone size: -
V gene: TRBV7-7
J gene: TRBJ2-5

CDR3 protein: CASSLTFQGQGGYTF
CDR3 DNA: TGTGCCAGCAGCCTGACGTTCCAGGGTCAAGGTGGCTACACCTTC
D gene: -
clone size: -
V gene: TRBV9
J gene: TRBJ1-2

CDR3 protein: CASSPGLAGGFETQYF
CDR3 DNA: TGTGCCAGCAGCCCGGGACTAGCGGGGGGGTTTGAGACCCAGTACTTC
D gene: TRBD2
clone size: -
V gene: TRBV5-6
J gene: TRBJ2-5

CDR3 protein: CSAELTGNTIYF
CDR3 DNA: TGCAGCGCTGAGTTAACTGGAAACACCATATATTTT
D gene: -
clone size: -
V gene: TRBV29-1
J gene: TRBJ1-3

CDR3 protein: CASSLRFYEQYF
CDR3 DNA: TGTGCCAGCAGCCTCCGTTTCTACGAGCAGTACTTC
D gene: -
clone size: -
V gene: TRBV6-1
J gene: TRBJ2-7

CDR3 protein: CASNLVYTQYF
CDR3 DNA: TGTGCCAGCAATTTAGTGTATACGCAGTATTTT
D gene: -
clone size: -
V gene: TRBV6-1
J gene: TRBJ2-3

CDR3 protein: CASSFYPTSGKETQYF
CDR3 DNA: TGCGCCAGCAGCTTTTACCCGACTAGCGGAAAAGAGACCCAGTACTTC
D gene: TRBD2
clone size: -
V gene: TRBV5-1
J gene: TRBJ2-5

CDR3 protein: CASRIGGQGNEKLFF
CDR3 DNA: TGTGCCAGCAGGATAGGAGGACAGGGAAATGAAAAACTGTTTTTT
D gene: TRBD1
clone size: -
V gene: TRBV28
J gene: TRBJ1-4

CDR3 protein: CASSIGRLGDTQYF
CDR3 DNA: TGTGCCAGTAGTATAGGAAGGCTAGGGGATACGCAGTATTTT
D gene: -
clone size: -
V gene: TRBV19
J gene: TRBJ2-3

CDR3 protein: CAIRGGRASNEQFF
CDR3 DNA: TGTGCCATCAGGGGTGGGAGGGCTAGCAATGAGCAGTTCTTC
D gene: TRBD2
clone size: -
V gene: TRBV10-3
J gene: TRBJ2-1

CDR3 protein: CAGTSQGVENSPLHF
CDR3 DNA: TGTGCCGGAACGTCACAGGGGGTGGAAAATTCACCCCTCCACTTT
D gene: TRBD1
clone size: once
V gene: TRBV30
J gene: TRBJ1-6

CDR3 protein: CSVPGQGLYEQYF
CDR3 DNA: TGCAGCGTACCGGGACAGGGGCTGTACGAGCAGTACTTC
D gene: TRBD1
clone size: -
V gene: TRBV29-1
J gene: TRBJ2-7

CDR3 protein: CASSSRGNTEAFF
CDR3 DNA: TGTGCCAGCAGTTCTCGGGGGAACACTGAAGCTTTCTTT
D gene: -
clone size: -
V gene: TRBV28
J gene: TRBJ1-1

CDR3 protein: CASSYRGGSTDTQYF
CDR3 DNA: TGTGCCAGCAGTTACAGGGGAGGTTCCACAGATACGCAGTATTTT
D gene: -
clone size: -
V gene: TRBV6-5
J gene: TRBJ2-3

CDR3 protein: CASSSTGGIGGELFF
CDR3 DNA: TGTGCCAGTTCATCGACAGGGGGCATTGGCGGGGAGCTGTTTTTT
D gene: TRBD1
clone size: -
V gene: TRBV19
J gene: TRBJ2-2

CDR3 protein: CASSLGNRGSTNEKLFF
CDR3 DNA: TGCGCCAGCAGCTTGGGCAACAGGGGTTCGACTAATGAAAAACTGTTTTTT
D gene: TRBD1
clone size: -
V gene: TRBV5-1
J gene: TRBJ1-4

CDR3 protein: CAWRGKGWEKLFF
CDR3 DNA: TGTGCCTGGAGAGGGAAGGGATGGGAAAAACTGTTTTTT
D gene: -
clone size: -
V gene: TRBV30
J gene: TRBJ1-4

CDR3 protein: CASSLKGAERTDTQYF
CDR3 DNA: TGTGCCAGCAGCTTGAAGGGGGCAGAACGCACAGATACGCAGTATTTT
D gene: TRBD1
clone size: -
V gene: TRBV5-8
J gene: TRBJ2-3

CDR3 protein: CASSLSREKTQYF
CDR3 DNA: TGTGCCAGCAGTTTAAGCAGGGAAAAGACCCAGTACTTC
D gene: -
clone size: -
V gene: TRBV28
J gene: TRBJ2-5

CDR3 protein: CASSLVTATNEKLFF
CDR3 DNA: TGTGCCAGCAGCTTAGTAACCGCAACTAATGAAAAACTGTTTTTT
D gene: -
clone size: once
V gene: TRBV5-4
J gene: TRBJ1-4

CDR3 protein: CASAVSGTRPSPLHF
CDR3 DNA: TGTGCCAGCGCCGTCTCCGGGACACGGCCCTCACCCCTCCACTTT
D gene: -
clone size: -
V gene: TRBV7-9
J gene: TRBJ1-6

CDR3 protein: CASSQEREGPDTQYF
CDR3 DNA: TGCGCCAGCAGCCAAGAGCGGGAGGGCCCCGATACGCAGTATTTT
D gene: TRBD2
clone size: once
V gene: TRBV4-3
J gene: TRBJ2-3

CDR3 protein: CATSRVGGGRISNQPQHF
CDR3 DNA: TGTGCCACCAGCAGAGTGGGGGGGGGCAGAATTAGCAATCAGCCCCAGCATTTT
D gene: -
clone size: -
V gene: TRBV15
J gene: TRBJ1-5

CDR3 protein: CASNGPPGELFF
CDR3 DNA: TGCGCCAGCAATGGACCCCCCGGGGAGCTGTTTTTT
D gene: -
clone size: -
V gene: TRBV10-2
J gene: TRBJ2-2

CDR3 protein: CASSPLSERGSGNIQYF
CDR3 DNA: TGTGCCAGCAGCCCCCTATCCGAAAGGGGCTCGGGAAACATTCAGTACTTC
D gene: -
clone size: -
V gene: TRBV4-2
J gene: TRBJ2-4

CDR3 protein: CASSPAGQGRNEQFF
CDR3 DNA: TGCGCCAGCAGCCCTGCGGGACAGGGGAGGAATGAGCAGTTCTTC
D gene: TRBD1
clone size: -
V gene: TRBV5-1
J gene: TRBJ2-1

CDR3 protein: CASSLSAGRNEQFF
CDR3 DNA: TGTGCCAGCAGCTTATCTGCCGGGAGGAATGAGCAGTTCTTC
D gene: TRBD2
clone size: -
V gene: TRBV7-2
J gene: TRBJ2-1

CDR3 protein: CATSRDGGGNQPQHF
CDR3 DNA: TGTGCCACCAGCAGAGATGGAGGGGGCAATCAGCCCCAGCATTTT
D gene: -
clone size: -
V gene: TRBV15
J gene: TRBJ1-5

CDR3 protein: CAISQGQEHNQPQHF
CDR3 DNA: TGTGCCATCAGCCAGGGACAGGAACACAATCAGCCCCAGCATTTT
D gene: TRBD1
clone size: -
V gene: TRBV10-3
J gene: TRBJ1-5

CDR3 protein: CASSRTSIHEQYF
CDR3 DNA: TGTGCCAGCAGCAGGACTAGCATCCACGAGCAGTACTTC
D gene: TRBD2
clone size: -
V gene: TRBV7-2
J gene: TRBJ2-7

CDR3 protein: CASSLDGDNYSPLHF
CDR3 DNA: TGTGCCAGCAGCTTAGACGGGGACAACTATTCACCCCTCCACTTT
D gene: -
clone size: -
V gene: TRBV7-2
J gene: TRBJ1-6

CDR3 protein: CAISPSGRGQETQYF
CDR3 DNA: TGTGCCATCAGTCCTAGCGGGAGGGGACAAGAGACCCAGTACTTC
D gene: TRBD2
clone size: -
V gene: TRBV10-3
J gene: TRBJ2-5

CDR3 protein: CASSPLGGSGGEQYF
CDR3 DNA: TGTGCCAGCAGCCCCCTAGGCGGGAGTGGAGGGGAGCAGTACTTC
D gene: TRBD2
clone size: -
V gene: TRBV9
J gene: TRBJ2-7

CDR3 protein: CASSSDGTATYEQYF
CDR3 DNA: TGCGCCAGCAGCTCGGACGGAACTGCAACCTACGAGCAGTACTTC
D gene: -
clone size: -
V gene: TRBV5-1
J gene: TRBJ2-7

CDR3 protein: CASSPGSYSNQPQHF
CDR3 DNA: TGTGCCAGCAGCCCAGGTTCCTATAGCAATCAGCCCCAGCATTTT
D gene: -
clone size: -
V gene: TRBV7-6
J gene: TRBJ1-5

CDR3 protein: CASSPRRQGDEQFF
CDR3 DNA: TGTGCCAGCAGCCCCCGGCGTCAGGGGGATGAGCAGTTCTTC
D gene: TRBD1
clone size: -
V gene: TRBV7-2
J gene: TRBJ2-1

CDR3 protein: CASSQQGYSNQPQHF
CDR3 DNA: TGTGCCAGCAGCCAGCAGGGGTATAGCAATCAGCCCCAGCATTTT
D gene: -
clone size: -
V gene: TRBV7-2
J gene: TRBJ1-5

CDR3 protein: CASSQVSGGDYGYTF
CDR3 DNA: TGTGCCAGCAGCCAAGTATCGGGAGGGGACTATGGCTACACCTTC
D gene: -
clone size: -
V gene: TRBV4-2
J gene: TRBJ1-2

CDR3 protein: CASSAPLGLAGSTDTQYF
CDR3 DNA: TGTGCCAGCAGCGCGCCGCTCGGACTAGCGGGGAGCACAGATACGCAGTATTTT
D gene: TRBD2
clone size: -
V gene: TRBV13
J gene: TRBJ2-3

CDR3 protein: CASSTTGLFNTEAFF
CDR3 DNA: TGTGCCAGCAGCACGACAGGGTTGTTCAACACTGAAGCTTTCTTT
D gene: TRBD1
clone size: -
V gene: TRBV5-5
J gene: TRBJ1-1

CDR3 protein: CASSGGKNTEAFF
CDR3 DNA: TGTGCCAGTAGTGGGGGGAAGAACACTGAAGCTTTCTTT
D gene: -
clone size: -
V gene: TRBV19
J gene: TRBJ1-1

CDR3 protein: CAKGPLGTEAFF
CDR3 DNA: TGTGCCAAGGGTCCTTTGGGCACTGAAGCTTTCTTT
D gene: -
clone size: -
V gene: TRBV2
J gene: TRBJ1-1

CDR3 protein: CASSPVPAPGVTEAFF
CDR3 DNA: TGTGCCAGCAGCCCGGTTCCTGCGCCGGGAGTGACTGAAGCTTTCTTT
D gene: -
clone size: -
V gene: TRBV5-4
J gene: TRBJ1-1

CDR3 protein: CASYGGDGYTF
CDR3 DNA: TGTGCCAGTTATGGAGGGGATGGCTACACCTTC
D gene: -
clone size: -
V gene: TRBV6-6
J gene: TRBJ1-2

CDR3 protein: CASSLVSGNGETQYF
CDR3 DNA: TGTGCCAGCAGCTTAGTTTCTGGTAACGGGGAGACCCAGTACTTC
D gene: -
clone size: -
V gene: TRBV7-2
J gene: TRBJ2-5

CDR3 protein: CASGVYNEQFF
CDR3 DNA: TGTGCCAGCGGGGTCTACAATGAGCAGTTCTTC
D gene: -
clone size: -
V gene: TRBV2
J gene: TRBJ2-1

CDR3 protein: CASSLVVGQVYEQYF
CDR3 DNA: TGTGCCAGCAGCTTGGTCGTGGGACAGGTCTACGAGCAGTACTTC
D gene: TRBD1
clone size: once
V gene: TRBV5-6
J gene: TRBJ2-7

CDR3 protein: CASSPTGWGGYTF
CDR3 DNA: TGTGCCAGCAGTCCGACAGGGTGGGGTGGCTACACCTTC
D gene: TRBD1
clone size: -
V gene: TRBV27
J gene: TRBJ1-2

CDR3 protein: CASRLDEALGPLHF
CDR3 DNA: TGTGCCAGCAGACTGGACGAGGCTTTGGGCCCCCTCCACTTT
D gene: -
clone size: -
V gene: TRBV6-4
J gene: TRBJ1-6

CDR3 protein: CASSLVQGIEAFF
CDR3 DNA: TGTGCCAGCAGTTTAGTACAGGGAATTGAAGCTTTCTTT
D gene: -
clone size: -
V gene: TRBV27
J gene: TRBJ1-1

CDR3 protein: CASRGTIGSPLHF
CDR3 DNA: TGTGCCAGCCGGGGGACAATTGGGTCACCCCTCCACTTT
D gene: -
clone size: few
V gene: TRBV7-2
J gene: TRBJ1-6

CDR3 protein: CASRLGTDYKLFF
CDR3 DNA: TGTGCCAGCCGCCTTGGGACGGACTATAAACTGTTTTTT
D gene: -
clone size: -
V gene: TRBV6-5
J gene: TRBJ1-4

CDR3 protein: CASSRYQASNEKLFF
CDR3 DNA: TGTGCCAGTAGTCGCTACCAAGCCTCTAATGAAAAACTGTTTTTT
D gene: -
clone size: -
V gene: TRBV19
J gene: TRBJ1-4

CDR3 protein: CASSLSDHPVELFF
CDR3 DNA: TGTGCCAGCAGCCTTTCAGATCACCCCGTGGAGCTGTTTTTT
D gene: -
clone size: few
V gene: TRBV7-8
J gene: TRBJ2-2

CDR3 protein: CASSLGAGARRGYSYEQYF
CDR3 DNA: TGTGCCAGCAGCTTAGGGGCAGGAGCGCGTCGGGGGTACTCCTACGAGCAGTACTTC
D gene: -
clone size: -
V gene: TRBV7-9
J gene: TRBJ2-7

CDR3 protein: CASSAYGYTF
CDR3 DNA: TGTGCCAGTAGTGCCTATGGCTACACCTTC
D gene: -
clone size: -
V gene: TRBV19
J gene: TRBJ1-2

CDR3 protein: CASRVMGGAGELFF
CDR3 DNA: TGTGCCAGCAGAGTGATGGGGGGGGCCGGGGAGCTGTTTTTT
D gene: TRBD2
clone size: -
V gene: TRBV2
J gene: TRBJ2-2

CDR3 protein: CASSIRPGTSGSRTDTQYF
CDR3 DNA: TGTGCCAGTAGTATCCGTCCCGGGACTAGCGGGAGTCGCACAGATACGCAGTATTTT
D gene: TRBD2
clone size: -
V gene: TRBV19
J gene: TRBJ2-3

CDR3 protein: CASSQGHEANVLTF
CDR3 DNA: TGCGCCAGCAGCCAAGGCCACGAGGCCAACGTCCTGACTTTC
D gene: -
clone size: -
V gene: TRBV5-1
J gene: TRBJ2-6